Below are 27 T cell receptor beta chains sequenced from a single sample in a study of beta chain features in type 1 diabetes. Reverse transcribing all isolated RNA meant expressed TCRB transcripts were sequenced. Clones were read by immunoSEQ multiplex PCR, and TCRdb kept only the in-frame ones, dropping some. This repertoire shows about 930,000 clones, about a sixth found once; its top ten account for around 0.02%. The sequenced material came from naive CD4+ T cells from blood. The receptors were gathered from a woman aged 18-29 years in good health.

This chain connects TRBV6-6 to TRBJ2-4; 12 bases fit TRBD2. The CDR3 runs 15 residues. The germline V gene has CDR1 MNHNY and CDR2 SVGAGI (reference sequence). The V segment lost 2 bases and the J segment 13 bases; nucleotides outside the gene matches: 9. CDR3 nucleotides: TGTGCCAGCAGTTACGAGACTAGCGGGAGTTACCGGCAGTACTTC. This sequence encodes CASSYETSGSYRQYF.

This clone turned up a few times. CDR3 sequence: CSANRVYEQYF. As DNA, the CDR3 is TGCAGTGCTAACCGAGTCTACGAGCAGTACTTC. The rearrangement links TRBV20-1 to TRBJ2-7; D unclear. The CDR3 extends over 11 amino acids. Germline CDR1 DFQATT, CDR2 SNEGSKA (reference sequence). With 4 bases removed from V and 3 bases from J, the gap between germline ends came to 7 bases.

A few counts support this clone. The V gene is TRBV5-6, the J gene TRBJ2-5; tentative D call: TRBD2 (5 bases). The CDR3 runs 14 residues. Trimming shortened V by 1 base and J by 3 bases, and 10 bases separated the two germline ends. Germline loops: CDR1 SGHDT, CDR2 YYEEEE. The CDR3 sequence is CASSLYTSKETQYF. As DNA, the CDR3 is TGTGCCAGCAGCTTGTATACTAGTAAAGAGACCCAGTACTTC.

The chain joins TRBV7-9 to TRBJ2-1, with TRBD2 identical over 12 bases. The CDR3 is 17 amino acids. CDR1 and CDR2 (germline): SEHNR, FQNEAQ (reference sequence). The V and J ends lost 1 base and 8 bases, in that order; junction bases with no gene match: 9. The CDR3 bases are TGTGCCAGCAGCTTAGGTCTAGCGGGAGGGCCCTCCGATGAGCAGTTCTTC. As protein: CASSLGLAGGPSDEQFF. Full variable domain (missing parts from reference TRBV7-9 and TRBJ2-1): DTGVSQNPRHKITKRGQNVTFRCDPISEHNRLYWYRQTLGQGPEFLTYFQNEAQLEKSRLLSDRFSAERPKGSFSTLEIQRTEQGDSAMYLCASSLGLAGGPSDEQFFGPGTRLTVL.

The chain joins TRBV7-9 to TRBJ2-1, with D maybe TRBD1 (5 bases). V was shortened by 8 bases and J by 0 bases, with 14 bases between the two germline ends. The CDR3 extends over 15 amino acids. Germline assignment: CDR1 SEHNR and CDR2 FQNEAQ (reference sequence). DNA for the CDR3: TGTGCCAGCCTACGACAGAGTAGCTCCTACAATGAGCAGTTCTTC. Protein product: CASLRQSSSYNEQFF.

Only a few counts were recorded for this clone. This chain connects TRBV5-1 to TRBJ2-2; TRBD1 agrees at 10 bases. The V gene end was trimmed by 3 bases and the J gene end by 7 bases; junction bases not matched to a gene: 9. Germline loops: CDR1 SGHRS, CDR2 YFSETQ. This CDR3 is built from 16 residues. The CDR3 DNA reads TGCGCCAGCAGCTCCTACCGACAGGGGGCTAGCGGGGAGCTGTTTTTT. As protein: CASSSYRQGASGELFF.

This clone was picked up a small number of times. The chain is built from TRBV7-2 and TRBJ2-5; 7 bases are a match to TRBD1. The CDR3 extends over 15 amino acids. Trimming cost V 4 bases and J 5 bases; bases outside gene matches: 10. The germline gives CDR1 SGHTA, CDR2 FQGNSA. CDR3 nucleotide sequence: TGTGCCAGCAGCTCTCCACAGGGGTTGCGGGAGACCCAGTACTTC. It translates to CASSSPQGLRETQYF.

The rearrangement joins TRBV18 to TRBJ2-1; TRBD2 might be the D (5 bases). CDR3 size: 14 residues. The germline CDR1 and CDR2 sequences are KGHSH and LQKENI. V gave up 3 bases and J gave up 3 bases, with 9 bases separating them. The CDR3 DNA reads TGTGCCAGCTCACCCTCGGCGGGCTACAATGAGCAGTTCTTC. This encodes CASSPSAGYNEQFF.

The chain employs TRBV7-6 and TRBJ1-3, with D tentatively TRBD1 (5 bases). The CDR3 covers 18 residues. Germline V CDR1 and CDR2: SGHVS, FNYEAQ. V was pared by 1 base and J by 2 bases, with 18 bases between. The CDR3 spells CASSLVGGFRTTGNTIYF. DNA of the CDR3: TGTGCCAGCAGCTTAGTCGGCGGGTTTAGGACAACTGGAAACACCATATATTTT.

There are a few counts of this clone. The gene calls are TRBV5-4 and TRBJ2-1; 11 bases are shared with TRBD2. This CDR3 region has 16 residues. Losses at the gene ends were 0 bases for V and 2 bases for J; bases not matched to a gene: 1. Germline CDR1 SGHNT, CDR2 YYREEE (reference sequence). The CDR3 spells CASSLEGLAAYNEQFF. Written as DNA, the CDR3 is TGTGCCAGCAGCTTGGAGGGACTAGCGGCCTACAATGAGCAGTTCTTC.

The chain joins TRBV5-1 to TRBJ1-1; D is perhaps TRBD1 (6 bases). The CDR3 length is 15 residues. CDR1 and CDR2 (germline): SGHRS, YFSETQ. V gave up 0 bases and J gave up 2 bases, with 11 bases separating them. The CDR3 nucleotides read TGCGCCAGCAGCTTGGTAGGACAGACCAACACTGAAGCTTTCTTT. Translating it yields CASSLVGQTNTEAFF.

This clone was found a few times. The CDR3 DNA sequence: TGTGCCAGCAGTGAGGATGTTGAGCAGTTCTTC. Translating gives CASSEDVEQFF. The chain links TRBV6-1 to TRBJ2-1; D unresolved. This CDR3 region has 11 residues. The germline CDR1 and CDR2 sequences are MNHNS and SASEGT. V was clipped by 3 bases and J by 9 bases, with 6 bases between them.

This chain uses TRBV11-2 with TRBJ2-1; D ambiguous. Per germline, CDR1 SGHAT and CDR2 FQNNGV. Trimming cost V 0 bases and J 1 base, with 4 bases left between them. The CDR3 sequence is 14 residues long. The CDR3 coding sequence is TGTGCCAGCAGCTTAGAGGGGTCCTACAATGAGCAGTTCTTC. It specifies CASSLEGSYNEQFF.

The chain recombines TRBV7-2 with TRBJ2-7; 8 bases fit TRBD2. The CDR3 is made up of 17 amino acids. V shed 2 bases and J 0 bases; nucleotides not matched to a gene: 9. CDR1 SGHTA and CDR2 FQGNSA come from the germline V gene. The CDR3 DNA follows: TGTGCCAGCAGCTTAAGATCCGGGAGGGGATACTCCTACGAGCAGTACTTC. It specifies CASSLRSGRGYSYEQYF.

This chain links TRBV7-2 with TRBJ2-2; tentatively, D is TRBD1 (5 bases). Germline V gives CDR1 SGHTA, CDR2 FQGNSA. V was shortened by 5 bases and J by 5 bases, with 21 bases between the two germline ends. The CDR3 loop spans 17 amino acids. The CDR3, as DNA: TGTGCCAGCAGCCCACAGCCCCAGGGAAGTCATACCGGGGAGCTGTTTTTT. This translates into CASSPQPQGSHTGELFF.

This clone was detected a few times. The V and J genes are TRBV7-9 and TRBJ2-1, with D possibly matching TRBD2 (5 bases). V lost 5 bases and J 3 bases, leaving 8 bases between the germline ends. The CDR3 is 13 amino acids. Germline CDR1 SEHNR, CDR2 FQNEAQ (reference sequence). The CDR3 coding sequence is TGTGCCAGCAGCAAGGGAGTCTACAATGAGCAGTTCTTC. As protein: CASSKGVYNEQFF.

This clone was counted a few times. V and J are TRBV18 and TRBJ2-3, with a weak D call TRBD2 (5 bases). The CDR3 spans 14 residues. The germline V gene encodes CDR1 KGHSH and CDR2 LQKENI. Deletions cut 2 bases from V and 6 bases from J, with 12 bases between. CDR3 residues: CASSPSSTGDTQYF. The CDR3 nucleotides read TGTGCCAGCTCACCATCGTCAACGGGGGATACGCAGTATTTT. Full variable domain (remainder filled in from reference TRBV18 and TRBJ2-3): NAGVMQNPRHLVRRRGQEARLRCSPMKGHSHVYWYRQLPEEGLKFMVYLQKENIIDESGMPKERFSAEFPKEGPSILRIQQVVRGDSAAYFCASSPSSTGDTQYFGPGTRLTVL.

This clone was counted between two and nine times. V is TRBV29-1 and J is TRBJ2-3, with TRBD2 matching over 11 bases. Per the germline V gene, CDR1 is SQVTM and CDR2 is ANQGSEA. The CDR3 runs to 14 residues. Trimming took 8 bases from V and 3 from J; bases not matched to a gene: 7. The CDR3 DNA is TGCAGCCTCGCCCGACTAGCGGGGACAGATACGCAGTATTTT. It is translated as CSLARLAGTDTQYF.

A few counts support this clone. The V call is TRBV5-4, the J call TRBJ2-5, with D unclear. This CDR3 contains 12 residues. Germline V CDR1 and CDR2: SGHNT, YYREEE (reference sequence). V lost 4 bases to trimming and J lost 2 bases, with 6 bases between them. The CDR3 here is CASSRWQETQYF. The CDR3, as DNA: TGTGCCAGCAGCAGGTGGCAAGAGACCCAGTACTTC.

This clone has just a few counts. V gene TRBV7-2 combines with J gene TRBJ2-3, with D tentatively TRBD2 (6 bases). Germline V gene lookup returns CDR1 SGHTA and CDR2 FQGNSA. V was shortened by 4 bases and J by 1 base, with 15 bases between the two germline ends. The CDR3 contains 16 residues. The CDR3 spells CASSSSGTQGTDTQYF. The DNA of the CDR3 is TGTGCCAGCAGCTCATCCGGGACTCAGGGCACAGATACGCAGTATTTT.

The chain carries TRBV4-2 and TRBJ2-2; 9 nucleotides line up with TRBD1. This CDR3 has 17 residues. Germline trimming cut 3 bases from V and 4 bases from J; bases unmatched to any gene: 9. Germline loops: CDR1 LGHNA, CDR2 YNFKEQ. The CDR3 DNA reads TGTGCCAGCAGCCAGACAGGACAGGGGCCACTCACCGGGGAGCTGTTTTTT. This codes for CASSQTGQGPLTGELFF.

The chain links TRBV4-3 to TRBJ2-6; D remains unclear. The CDR3 has 14 residues. V lost 5 bases to trimming and J lost 0 bases, with 5 bases between them. Germline-derived CDR1 and CDR2 are LGHNA and YSLEER. This CDR3 is CASSVDSGANVLTF. CDR3 coding DNA: TGCGCCAGCAGCGTGGACTCTGGGGCCAACGTCCTGACTTTC.

The gene calls are TRBV9 and TRBJ2-3, with D possibly TRBD1 on 6 matching bases. This CDR3 is built from 15 residues. Trimming removed 3 bases from V and 1 base from J, with 12 bases in between. The germline V gene encodes CDR1 SGDLS and CDR2 YYNGEE. CDR3 DNA sequence: TGTGCCAGCAGCGCAATTACAGGGCGCACAGATACGCAGTATTTT. Amino acids: CASSAITGRTDTQYF.

This clone occurred a few times. This chain connects TRBV2 to TRBJ1-1; D is unclear. The CDR3 consists of 13 residues. Germline CDR1 reads SNHLY; CDR2 reads FYNNEI. Trimming removed 0 bases at V and 9 bases at J, with 11 bases between. This CDR3 reads CASSEALLLKAFF. CDR3 in DNA: TGTGCCAGCAGTGAAGCGCTTCTTCTCAAAGCTTTCTTT.

The chain joins TRBV18 to TRBJ2-3, with a weak D call TRBD2 (5 bases). Trimming removed 0 bases from V and 2 bases from J, with 9 bases in between. The CDR3 covers 15 residues. Per germline, CDR1 KGHSH and CDR2 LQKENI. DNA for the CDR3: TGTGCCAGCTCACCACCGCTAGCCTCCACAGATACGCAGTATTTT. It specifies CASSPPLASTDTQYF.

The chain recombines TRBV5-1 with TRBJ2-3; TRBD2 matches at 7 bases. Germline trimming cut 4 bases from V and 6 bases from J; bases unmatched to any gene: 17. The germline CDR1 and CDR2 sequences are SGHRS and YFSETQ. The CDR3 has 17 residues. The CDR3 protein is CASSLIGRSGYGDTQYF. The CDR3 DNA is TGCGCCAGCAGCCTAATCGGGCGTAGCGGGTATGGGGATACGCAGTATTTT. The full variable domain, rest sourced from reference TRBV5-1 and TRBJ2-3, is KAGVTQTPRYLIKTRGQQVTLSCSPISGHRSVSWYQQTPGQGLQFLFEYFSETQRNKGNFPGRFSGRQFSNSRSEMNVSTLELGDSALYLCASSLIGRSGYGDTQYFGPGTRLTVL.

The chain employs TRBV9 and TRBJ2-1; D not resolved. V dropped 4 bases and J dropped 8 bases, with 16 bases sitting between them. Germline-derived CDR1 and CDR2 are SGDLS and YYNGEE. This CDR3 is 14 amino acids long. CDR3 in DNA: TGTGCCAGCAGCCCTAGTGGCCGGAGAGATGAGCAGTTCTTC. Residues: CASSPSGRRDEQFF.